Below, 29 T cell receptor beta chains from the same sample are listed, as sequenced in a study of control samples from healthy donors and cancer patients. Assay used: immunoSEQ multiplex PCR; TCRdb lists only in-frame clones, some missing. This sample yields about 170,000 clones, of which roughly 89% are seen a single time; less than 1.6% belongs to the top ten. Sequencing used blood. The receptor source for this set is a woman in her twenties or thirties in good health.

The gene calls are TRBV27 and TRBJ1-2; D unclear. This CDR3 spans 12 amino acids. Trimming removed 5 bases at V and 3 bases at J, with 7 bases between. Germline CDR1 reads MNHEY; CDR2 reads SMNVEV (reference sequence). CDR3 bases: TGTGCCAGCAGTCCCGGGCACTATGGCTACACCTTC. It specifies CASSPGHYGYTF.

The chain carries TRBV25-1 and TRBJ2-2; perhaps TRBD2 as D (6 bases). CDR1 MGHDK and CDR2 SYGVNS come from the germline V gene. Trimming shortened V by 1 base and J by 4 bases, and 10 bases separated the two germline ends. This CDR3 contains 15 residues. The CDR3 nucleotides read TGTGCCAGCAGTGAATCTCGGGGACTCACCGGGGAGCTGTTTTTT. Protein sequence: CASSESRGLTGELFF. Filled out from reference TRBV25-1 and TRBJ2-2, the complete variable domain reads EADIYQTPRYLVIGTGKKITLECSQTMGHDKMYWYQQDPGMELHLIHYSYGVNSTEKGDLSSESTVSRIRTEHFPLTLESARPSHTSQYLCASSESRGLTGELFFGEGSRLTVL.

The CDR3 loop is CASSLSGGNSPLHF. DNA of the CDR3: TGTGCCAGCAGCTTAAGCGGGGGGAATTCACCCCTCCACTTT. The chain has TRBV7-3 and TRBJ1-6; D perhaps matches TRBD1 (5 bases). The CDR3 spans 14 residues. V dropped 1 base and J dropped 7 bases, with 8 bases sitting between them. The V gene's germline CDR1 is SGHTA and CDR2 FQGTGA.

This chain connects TRBV7-8 to TRBJ1-1; the D gene is possibly TRBD1 (5 bases). This CDR3 contains 15 residues. Trimming pared 6 bases from V and 1 base from J, leaving 15 bases between. Germline CDR1 is SGHVS and CDR2 is FQNEAQ. The CDR3 coding sequence is TGTGCCAGCAGGGGACCGGGCCAACCGAACACTGAAGCTTTCTTT. Translating gives CASRGPGQPNTEAFF.

V gene TRBV5-1 combines with J gene TRBJ1-6; D gene unclear. The CDR3 consists of 16 residues. In germline, CDR1 is SGHRS, CDR2 YFSETQ. V was trimmed by 0 bases and J by 0 bases, leaving 7 bases between them. Written as DNA, the CDR3 is TGCGCCAGCAGCTTGGCCGGCGTCTCCTATAATTCACCCCTCCACTTT. Its protein is CASSLAGVSYNSPLHF.

To note about this clone: This sample also contains other DNA sequences that code for the same CDR3. The CDR3 protein is CSARDSYEQYF. The CDR3 bases are TGCAGTGCTAGAGACTCCTACGAGCAGTACTTC. The V gene is TRBV20-1, the J gene TRBJ2-7; D uncertain. In germline, CDR1 is DFQATT, CDR2 SNEGSKA (reference sequence). The CDR3 totals 11 residues. V dropped 0 bases and J dropped 0 bases, with 0 bases sitting between them.

This chain links TRBV7-8 with TRBJ1-5; D is unresolved. This CDR3 spans 13 amino acids. Germline CDR1 SGHVS, CDR2 FQNEAQ. Trimming cost V 2 bases and J 2 bases, with 4 bases left between them. The CDR3 DNA is TGTGCCAGCAGCTTACCTGGCAATCAGCCCCAGCATTTT. Its translation: CASSLPGNQPQHF.

This chain joins TRBV2 and TRBJ1-1, with D hard to call. Deletions cut 8 bases from V and 3 bases from J, with 13 bases between. CDR1 and CDR2 (germline): SNHLY, FYNNEI. The CDR3 length is 13 residues. DNA for the CDR3: TGTGCCAGCGGAAGTCAATTTGACACTGAAGCTTTCTTT. Translation gives CASGSQFDTEAFF.

The rearrangement joins TRBV27 to TRBJ1-1; D gene unclear. V lost 5 bases to trimming and J lost 1 base, with 8 bases between them. Germline lookup yields CDR1 MNHEY and CDR2 SMNVEV (reference sequence). The length of the CDR3 is 13 residues. In DNA, the CDR3 is TGTGCCAGCAGTGACTACAGGAACACTGAAGCTTTCTTT. Its protein product is CASSDYRNTEAFF.

The chain has TRBV16 and TRBJ2-3; 16 bases are shared with TRBD2. In germline, CDR1 is KGHSY, CDR2 FQNENV. This CDR3 has 16 amino acids. V trimming: 4 bases; J trimming: 6 bases; junction bases outside the gene matches: 4. The chain's CDR3 is CASSPGLAGGPDTQYF. The CDR3 DNA reads TGTGCCAGCAGCCCGGGACTAGCGGGAGGGCCGGATACGCAGTATTTT.

This clone was detected once. This chain uses TRBV9 with TRBJ1-6; 7 nucleotides line up with TRBD1. This CDR3 spans 14 amino acids. In germline, CDR1 is SGDLS, CDR2 YYNGEE. V trimming: 3 bases; J trimming: 10 bases; junction bases outside the gene matches: 7. The chain's CDR3 is CASSDRQGISPLHF. For the CDR3, the DNA is TGTGCCAGCAGCGACCGACAGGGAATCTCACCCCTCCACTTT. Combining the CDR3 with reference TRBV9 and TRBJ1-6 gives the whole variable domain DSGVTQTPKHLITATGQRVTLRCSPRSGDLSVYWYQQSLDQGLQFLIQYYNGEERAKGNILERFSAQQFPDLHSELNLSSLELGDSALYFCASSDRQGISPLHFGNGTRLTVT.

About this clone: Other DNA sequences within the sample encode an identical CDR3. This chain uses TRBV6-5 with TRBJ1-6; D gene unclear. V lost 0 bases to trimming and J lost 10 bases, with 4 bases between them. The germline gives CDR1 MNHEY, CDR2 SVGAGI. This CDR3 region has 12 residues. The CDR3 region is CASSYSGSPLHF. Here the CDR3 DNA reads TGTGCCAGCAGTTACTCCGGGTCACCCCTCCACTTT.

On this clone itself: This sample also contains other DNA sequences that code for the same CDR3. This chain uses TRBV19 with TRBJ1-4; D may be TRBD1 (6 bases). Per germline, CDR1 LNHDA and CDR2 SQIVND (reference sequence). The CDR3 totals 13 residues. The V and J ends lost 3 bases and 5 bases respectively, with 7 bases between them. Written as DNA, the CDR3 is TGTGCCAGTAGTATCGACAGGAATGAAAAACTGTTTTTT. Protein sequence: CASSIDRNEKLFF.

The table lists this clone with a count of one. The chain uses TRBV5-4 and TRBJ2-5, with 7 bases matching TRBD1. The CDR3 contains 15 residues. CDR1 is SGHNT, CDR2 YYREEE, per germline (reference sequence). J lost 4 bases, V lost 4 bases, and 10 bases had no gene match. The CDR3 region is CASSPDLGQRETQYF. DNA for the CDR3: TGTGCCAGCAGCCCGGACCTGGGACAGCGAGAGACCCAGTACTTC.

The V and J genes are TRBV10-1 and TRBJ2-3; possible D gene TRBD2, 6 bases. Germline lookup yields CDR1 WNHNN and CDR2 SYGVQD (reference sequence). V was cut by 0 bases and J by 8 bases, with 6 bases left in between. This CDR3 contains 12 residues. The CDR3 DNA reads as TGCGCCAGCAGTGAGTCGGGGGGTACGCAGTATTTT. This codes for CASSESGGTQYF.

The genes are TRBV7-9 and TRBJ1-6; D is perhaps TRBD1 (6 bases). The CDR3 totals 14 residues. Between the trimmed V and J ends, which lost 7 bases and 8 bases, there was a span of 15 bases. CDR1 is SEHNR, CDR2 FQNEAQ, per germline (reference sequence). This CDR3 reads CASNPGATDSPLHF. DNA of the CDR3: TGTGCCAGCAACCCGGGGGCGACGGATTCACCCCTCCACTTT. The entire variable domain, with the rest obtained from reference TRBV7-9 and TRBJ1-6, is as follows: DTGVSQNPRHKITKRGQNVTFRCDPISEHNRLYWYRQTLGQGPEFLTYFQNEAQLEKSRLLSDRFSAERPKGSFSTLEIQRTEQGDSAMYLCASNPGATDSPLHFGNGTRLTVT.

On this clone itself: This sample also contains other DNA sequences that code for the same CDR3. The chain is built from TRBV9 and TRBJ2-5, with 8 bases lining up with TRBD2. V lost 0 bases, J lost 4 bases, and 5 bases stayed unmatched. CDR1 is SGDLS and CDR2 is YYNGEE in the germline V gene. The CDR3 covers 15 residues. The CDR3 region is CASSVAGGLGETQYF. DNA for the CDR3: TGTGCCAGCAGCGTAGCGGGGGGGCTAGGAGAGACCCAGTACTTC.

Remarks on this clone: The sample has other DNA sequences that encode this CDR3 too. J is TRBJ1-1 and V is TRBV29-1, with 8 bases matching TRBD1. The CDR3 runs to 11 residues. J gave up 14 bases and V 2 bases, and 7 bases lay outside the gene matches. The V gene's germline CDR1 is SQVTM and CDR2 ANQGSEA. The CDR3 DNA is TGCAGCGTTGAAACAGGGGGAGGAGCGTTCTTT. It codes for CSVETGGGAFF.

This clone appeared once. This chain joins TRBV27 and TRBJ2-5; 13 positions agree with TRBD2. Germline V CDR1 and CDR2: MNHEY, SMNVEV (reference sequence). After removal of 8 bases from V and 2 bases from J, the junction contained 2 bases not matched to a gene. The CDR3 has 14 residues. CDR3 loop: CASSGLAGQETQYF. CDR3 coding DNA: TGTGCCAGCTCGGGACTAGCGGGACAAGAGACCCAGTACTTC.

This chain connects TRBV12-5 to TRBJ2-1, with 14 bases lining up with TRBD2. Trimming cost V 1 base and J 7 bases; bases outside gene matches: 0. This CDR3 has 15 residues. CDR1 LGHNT and CDR2 FRNRAP come from the germline V gene. The CDR3 loop reads CASGLGLAGGNEQFF. CDR3 coding DNA: TGTGCTAGTGGTTTGGGACTAGCGGGGGGGAATGAGCAGTTCTTC.

This clone has only one observation. One junction end disagrees with the germline gene, perhaps due to a read error. The rearrangement uses TRBV5-1 and TRBJ1-1; no definite D call. Germline CDR1 is SGHRS and CDR2 is YFSETQ. The CDR3 runs 13 residues. CDR3 amino acids: CASSLNSNTEVFF. CDR3 coding DNA: TGCGCCAGCAGCTTGAACAGCAACACTGAAGTTTTCTTT.

The rearrangement uses TRBV12-3 or TRBV12-4 and TRBJ2-5; no clear D gene. The CDR3 totals 13 residues. V lost 3 bases to trimming and J lost 7 bases, with 12 bases between them. The CDR3 sequence: CASSFWGGVTQYF. In nucleotides, the CDR3 is TGTGCCAGCAGTTTCTGGGGTGGAGTGACCCAGTACTTC.

In regard to this clone: Other nucleotide sequences from this sample produce the same CDR3. The rearrangement joins TRBV9 to TRBJ2-6; D not resolved. The germline CDR1 and CDR2 sequences are SGDLS and YYNGEE. Trimming left V 2 bases short and J 0 bases short, with 3 bases between. CDR3 length: 14 residues. This CDR3 is CASSVGSGANVLTF. In nucleotides, the CDR3 is TGTGCCAGCAGCGTGGGCTCTGGGGCCAACGTCCTGACTTTC.

The chain is built from TRBV30 and TRBJ1-2; no firm D call. Between the trimmed V and J ends, which lost 4 bases and 4 bases, there was a span of 10 bases. Germline lookup yields CDR1 GTSNPN and CDR2 SVGIG (reference sequence). The CDR3 is 12 amino acids. CDR3 amino acids: CAWIRGGYGYTF. The DNA of the CDR3 is TGTGCCTGGATCCGGGGAGGCTATGGCTACACCTTC.

V usage is TRBV6-1 and J usage is TRBJ1-3; no firm D call. The CDR3 extends over 15 amino acids. Trimming removed 3 bases from V and 0 bases from J, with 9 bases in between. Germline CDR1 is MNHNS and CDR2 is SASEGT. This chain's CDR3 is CASSEEKFSGNTIYF. Written as DNA, the CDR3 is TGTGCCAGCAGTGAGGAAAAGTTCTCTGGAAACACCATATATTTT.

The chain uses TRBV15 and TRBJ2-1, with TRBD2 matching 9 bases. Germline V gene data show CDR1 as LNHNV and CDR2 as YYDKDF (reference sequence). V trimming: 0 bases; J trimming: 7 bases; junction bases outside the gene matches: 7. CDR3 length: 16 amino acids. The DNA for the CDR3 is TGTGCCACCAGCAGAGAAGGGCGGGAGGGCCGAAATGAGCAGTTCTTC. Encoded protein: CATSREGREGRNEQFF.

V gene TRBV19 combines with J gene TRBJ2-3; no definite D call. Trimming pared 6 bases from V and 1 base from J, leaving 8 bases between. Germline V gene data show CDR1 as LNHDA and CDR2 as SQIVND (reference sequence). There are 13 residues in the CDR3. CDR3 region: CASRNGGTDTQYF. As DNA, the CDR3 is TGTGCCAGTAGGAATGGGGGCACAGATACGCAGTATTTT. The full variable domain, in which reference TRBV19 and TRBJ2-3 provide the parts outside the CDR3, is DGGITQSPKYLFRKEGQNVTLSCEQNLNHDAMYWYRQDPGQGLRLIYYSQIVNDFQKGDIAEGYSVSREKKESFPLTVTSAQKNPTAFYLCASRNGGTDTQYFGPGTRLTVL.

The chain employs TRBV9 and TRBJ2-1; 9 bases agree with TRBD1. J lost 6 bases, V lost 0 bases, and 4 bases had no gene match. The CDR3 is made up of 15 amino acids. Looked up from germline, CDR1 is SGDLS and CDR2 is YYNGEE. The CDR3 region has the DNA TGTGCCAGCAGCGTAGGGGAGACAGGGGGCAATGAGCAGTTCTTC. It encodes CASSVGETGGNEQFF.

This CDR3 is CASSPDRHGYTF. CDR3 in DNA: TGTGCCAGCAGCCCCGACAGGCATGGCTACACCTTC. V and J are TRBV11-2 and TRBJ1-2; possibly TRBD1 for D (6 bases). The CDR3 loop spans 12 amino acids. The V gene lost 5 bases and the J gene lost 6 bases, with 10 bases spanning the gap. Germline CDR1 SGHAT, CDR2 FQNNGV.